Each of the 31 T cell receptor beta chains below was sequenced from the same sample in a study of shared clonotypes between healthy human individuals. Using immunoSEQ multiplex PCR, the repertoire was profiled, and TCRdb retains in-frame clones only, with some absent. The table shows about 2.4 million clones, with roughly 93% occurring only once. Sequenced sample: naive CD4+ T cells from PBMCs. Subset in this sample: CD45RA+ positively selected. Receptors were obtained from a man between 18 and 35 years old in good health. Some clones in this sample may be carry-over from other donors' samples.

The rearrangement joins TRBV7-9 to TRBJ2-1, with 14 nucleotides matching TRBD2. The CDR3 runs to 17 residues. Germline lookup yields CDR1 SEHNR and CDR2 FQNEAQ (reference sequence). V trimming: 2 bases; J trimming: 9 bases; junction bases outside the gene matches: 9. The DNA for the CDR3 is TGTGCCAGCAGCTTATTCGAGGGACTAGCGGGAGTTGGTGAGCAGTTCTTC. It yields the protein CASSLFEGLAGVGEQFF. Full variable domain (remainder filled in from reference TRBV7-9 and TRBJ2-1): DTGVSQNPRHKITKRGQNVTFRCDPISEHNRLYWYRQTLGQGPEFLTYFQNEAQLEKSRLLSDRFSAERPKGSFSTLEIQRTEQGDSAMYLCASSLFEGLAGVGEQFFGPGTRLTVL.

This clone was picked up one time. The chain is built from TRBV7-8 and TRBJ2-7; D gene ambiguous. Germline assignment: CDR1 SGHVS and CDR2 FQNEAQ. The CDR3 runs to 14 residues. The V end lost 2 bases, the J end lost 0 bases, and 8 bases lay between the germline ends. The CDR3 is CASSLQAYSYEQYF. DNA of the CDR3: TGTGCCAGCAGCTTACAAGCGTACTCCTACGAGCAGTACTTC.

The chain recombines TRBV5-1 with TRBJ1-2; D is unclear. V was pared by 4 bases and J by 2 bases, with 12 bases between. Germline assignment: CDR1 SGHRS and CDR2 YFSETQ. The CDR3 spans 14 residues. The CDR3 DNA reads as TGCGCCAGCAGCCCAAATACAGAGAACTATGGCTACACCTTC. Its translation is CASSPNTENYGYTF.

The V gene is TRBV7-9, the J gene TRBJ2-6, with D perhaps matching TRBD2 (5 bases). The CDR3 consists of 14 residues. V lost 7 bases and J lost 0, with 7 bases in between. Germline CDR1 SEHNR, CDR2 FQNEAQ (reference sequence). The DNA of the CDR3 is TGTGCCAGCACGGGAATCTCTGGGGCCAACGTCCTGACTTTC. Its protein product is CASTGISGANVLTF.

This chain connects TRBV19 to TRBJ1-1, with 8 bases fitting TRBD1. The CDR3 length is 14 residues. The trim removed 4 bases at V and 4 bases at J, leaving 5 bases unmatched. Germline V CDR1 and CDR2: LNHDA, SQIVND (reference sequence). In DNA, the CDR3 is TGTGCCAGTAGTAACAGGGACAGGATCACTGAAGCTTTCTTT. It is translated as CASSNRDRITEAFF.

This rearrangement joins TRBV27 to TRBJ1-2; D gene uncertain. Germline V CDR1 and CDR2: MNHEY, SMNVEV (reference sequence). Trimming took 8 bases from V and 2 from J, leaving 6 bases between them. This CDR3 is built from 11 residues. The CDR3 region is CASGRNYGYTF. DNA for the CDR3: TGTGCCAGCGGAAGGAACTATGGCTACACCTTC.

The V and J genes are TRBV13 and TRBJ1-1; the match to TRBD1 covers 7 bases. Germline V CDR1 and CDR2: PRHDT, FYEKMQ (reference sequence). V shed 3 bases and J 5 bases; nucleotides not matched to a gene: 3. The CDR3 runs 13 residues. DNA for the CDR3: TGTGCCAGCAGCTTGACAGGGTTTACTGAAGCTTTCTTT. It specifies CASSLTGFTEAFF. Combining the CDR3 with reference TRBV13 and TRBJ1-1 gives the whole variable domain AAGVIQSPRHLIKEKRETATLKCYPIPRHDTVYWYQQGPGQDPQFLISFYEKMQSDKGSIPDRFSAQQFSDYHSELNMSSLELGDSALYFCASSLTGFTEAFFGQGTRLTVV.

This clone was detected once. The J gene is TRBJ1-5, the V gene TRBV6-5, with D possibly matching TRBD1 (5 bases). The CDR3 covers 11 residues. The germline V gene encodes CDR1 MNHEY and CDR2 SVGAGI. The germline V and J ends were trimmed by 6 bases and 13 bases, with 13 bases remaining between them. CDR3 in DNA: TGTGCCAGCAGCAACGGGGCCACTCAGCATTTT. This codes for CASSNGATQHF.

J is TRBJ2-7 and V is TRBV5-1; TRBD2 aligns across 11 bases. This CDR3 is built from 19 residues. V trimming: 4 bases; J trimming: 3 bases; junction bases outside the gene matches: 18. Germline V gene data show CDR1 as SGHRS and CDR2 as YFSETQ. CDR3 loop: CASSLKWGGGTSGLYEQYF. The CDR3 nucleotides are TGCGCCAGCAGCCTCAAATGGGGAGGAGGGACTAGCGGACTCTACGAGCAGTACTTC.

The chain links TRBV2 to TRBJ1-1; TRBD1 agrees at 9 bases. Per germline, CDR1 SNHLY and CDR2 FYNNEI. This CDR3 has 14 amino acids. V lost 8 bases, J lost 2 bases, and 6 bases stayed unmatched. The CDR3 region has the DNA TGTGCCAGCCGCCGGGACAGGGTTAACACTGAAGCTTTCTTT. It encodes CASRRDRVNTEAFF. Full variable domain (remainder filled in from reference TRBV2 and TRBJ1-1): EPEVTQTPSHQVTQMGQEVILRCVPISNHLYFYWYRQILGQKVEFLVSFYNNEISEKSEIFDDQFSVERPDGSNFTLKIRSTKLEDSAMYFCASRRDRVNTEAFFGQGTRLTVV.

This chain joins TRBV28 and TRBJ2-7, with D maybe TRBD1 (6 bases). V was cut by 6 bases and J by 3 bases, with 15 bases left in between. This CDR3 has 14 amino acids. The germline V gene encodes CDR1 MDHEN and CDR2 SYDVKM. DNA for the CDR3: TGTGCCAGCAGACCCCCCAGGGGAATCTACGAGCAGTACTTC. Protein product: CASRPPRGIYEQYF.

This clone was counted once. The V and J genes are TRBV9 and TRBJ2-4; 7 bases match TRBD2. V lost 4 bases, J lost 7 bases, and 8 bases stayed unmatched. The CDR3 length is 14 residues. The germline V gene encodes CDR1 SGDLS and CDR2 YYNGEE. The CDR3 protein is CASSPSDGRNIQYF. CDR3 DNA sequence: TGTGCCAGCAGCCCCTCGGACGGGAGGAACATTCAGTACTTC.

This chain joins TRBV19 and TRBJ2-2, with a weak D call TRBD2 (5 bases). The CDR3 is made up of 15 amino acids. Trimming stripped 2 bases from V and 2 bases from J, with 9 bases between. In germline, CDR1 is LNHDA, CDR2 SQIVND (reference sequence). This chain's CDR3 is CASSITGLNTGELFF. The CDR3 coding sequence is TGTGCCAGTAGTATAACTGGACTTAACACCGGGGAGCTGTTTTTT.

The chain is built from TRBV10-3 and TRBJ2-4; no definite D call. The CDR3 has 16 amino acids. Between the trimmed V and J ends, which lost 2 bases and 2 bases, there was a span of 13 bases. Looked up from germline, CDR1 is ENHRY and CDR2 is SYGVKD. CDR3 nucleotides: TGTGCCATCAGTGAGCCCCGCGGAGCTACCAAAAACATTCAGTACTTC. It specifies CAISEPRGATKNIQYF.

The rearrangement joins TRBV4-2 to TRBJ2-7, with D uncertain. The CDR3 is 15 amino acids. V lost 0 bases, J lost 3 bases, and 12 bases lay in between. The V gene's germline CDR1 is LGHNA and CDR2 YNFKEQ. Written as DNA, the CDR3 is TGTGCCAGCAGCCAAGATCGTCGCAGCAACTACGAGCAGTACTTC. Translation: CASSQDRRSNYEQYF.

This clone has just one count. This same CDR3 is encoded by further DNA sequences in the sample. In DNA, the CDR3 is TGTGCCAGCAGGACTAGCGGAGCTCAAGAGACCCAGTACTTC. Its translation: CASRTSGAQETQYF. The chain carries TRBV6-5 and TRBJ2-5, with TRBD2 identical over 9 bases. CDR3 size: 14 residues. Germline V CDR1 and CDR2: MNHEY, SVGAGI. V shed 6 bases and J 2 bases; nucleotides not matched to a gene: 4.

The chain links TRBV30 to TRBJ1-2, with D perhaps TRBD1 (6 bases). The germline V gene has CDR1 GTSNPN and CDR2 SVGIG (reference sequence). Trimming stripped 3 bases from V and 4 bases from J, with 21 bases between. This CDR3 is 16 amino acids long. DNA of the CDR3: TGTGCCTGGAGAATCCAGGGCGGGGGCTCGCGCTATGGCTACACCTTC. It encodes CAWRIQGGGSRYGYTF. Full variable domain (outside the CDR3, taken from reference TRBV30 and TRBJ1-2): SQTIHQWPATLVQPVGSPLSLECTVEGTSNPNLYWYRQAAGRGLQLLFYSVGIGQISSEVPQNLSASRPQDRQFILSSKKLLLSDSGFYLCAWRIQGGGSRYGYTFGSGTRLTVV.

This rearrangement joins TRBV11-2 to TRBJ1-3, with unresolved D. Germline CDR1 SGHAT, CDR2 FQNNGV. V shed 5 bases and J shed 4 bases, with 12 bases lying between them. The CDR3 spans 14 residues. CDR3 residues: CASSKRGRGNTIYF. The CDR3 DNA is TGTGCCAGCAGCAAACGGGGTAGGGGAAACACCATATATTTT.

This chain links TRBV5-4 with TRBJ2-7; D is ambiguous. Trimming stripped 4 bases from V and 2 bases from J, with 13 bases between. CDR1 and CDR2 (germline): SGHNT, YYREEE (reference sequence). The CDR3 has 14 residues. The CDR3 spells CASSRSQVAYEQYF. The CDR3 DNA is TGTGCCAGCAGCCGGAGTCAAGTCGCCTACGAGCAGTACTTC.

The chain couples TRBV25-1 to TRBJ2-1, with TRBD2 matching 11 bases. Germline V gives CDR1 MGHDK, CDR2 SYGVNS. The CDR3 contains 17 residues. V lost 6 bases, J lost 1 base, and 8 bases stayed unmatched. CDR3 DNA: TGTGCCAGCAGGGGAAAACGGACTAGCGGGTCCTACAATGAGCAGTTCTTC. Encoded protein: CASRGKRTSGSYNEQFF.

The genes are TRBV19 and TRBJ2-4, with 10 nucleotides matching TRBD1. V was clipped by 4 bases and J by 1 base; unmatched bases: 10. The CDR3 contains 18 residues. Germline loops: CDR1 LNHDA, CDR2 SQIVND (reference sequence). CDR3 sequence: CASSKDRGGSVAKNIQYF. The CDR3 DNA is TGTGCCAGTAGTAAGGACAGGGGGGGCTCGGTGGCCAAAAACATTCAGTACTTC.

On this clone: The same CDR3 also results from other DNA sequences found in this sample. This chain connects TRBV5-4 to TRBJ1-2, with D uncertain. The ends were cut back, 4 bases at V and 1 base at J, with 8 bases in the middle. The CDR3 runs to 13 residues. Germline assignment: CDR1 SGHNT and CDR2 YYREEE (reference sequence). The CDR3 is CASSPGGNYGYTF. The CDR3 DNA reads as TGTGCCAGCAGCCCGGGTGGTAACTATGGCTACACCTTC.

The chain uses TRBV2 and TRBJ1-5, with D possibly matching TRBD1 (6 bases). Germline V CDR1 and CDR2: SNHLY, FYNNEI. This CDR3 has 15 amino acids. Trimming left V 5 bases short and J 1 base short, with 12 bases between. CDR3 coding DNA: TGTGCCAGCAGTAGAAGTCAGGGGAGCAATCAGCCCCAGCATTTT. Translating gives CASSRSQGSNQPQHF.

This clone was observed a few times. This sample also contains other DNA sequences that code for the same CDR3. The V and J genes are TRBV5-1 and TRBJ2-7, with TRBD1 matching over 9 bases. In germline, CDR1 is SGHRS, CDR2 YFSETQ. The ends lost 4 bases at V and 3 bases at J; junction bases unmatched: 5. This CDR3 comprises 14 residues. The CDR3 region is CASSPGTGNYEQYF. The CDR3 bases are TGCGCCAGCAGCCCAGGGACAGGGAACTACGAGCAGTACTTC.

Points on this clone: The same CDR3 also results from other DNA sequences found in this sample. The chain combines TRBV18 with TRBJ2-2, with D uncertain. The CDR3 consists of 15 residues. Germline CDR1 KGHSH, CDR2 LQKENI. Trimming removed 0 bases at V and 1 base at J, with 6 bases between. CDR3 bases: TGTGCCAGCTCACCACCTAGACAGAACACCGGGGAGCTGTTTTTT. This translates into CASSPPRQNTGELFF.

The chain recombines TRBV29-1 with TRBJ1-1; D may be TRBD1 (5 bases). V was shortened by 7 bases and J by 0 bases, with 12 bases between the two germline ends. CDR1 is SQVTM and CDR2 is ANQGSEA in the germline V gene. The CDR3 loop spans 13 amino acids. The CDR3 sequence is CSGRTSMNTEAFF. CDR3 nucleotide sequence: TGCAGCGGGAGGACATCCATGAACACTGAAGCTTTCTTT.

CDR3 bases: TGTGCCAGCAGTCCCATTCGGGACTTTCCATACAATGAGCAGTTCTTC. It codes for CASSPIRDFPYNEQFF. The chain is built from TRBV28 and TRBJ2-1; the D gene is possibly TRBD2 (6 bases). Germline V CDR1 and CDR2: MDHEN, SYDVKM. V lost 5 bases to trimming and J lost 4 bases, with 18 bases between them. CDR3 length equals 16 residues.

Of note for this clone: Within the sample, other DNA sequences also encode this same CDR3. V gene TRBV11-3 combines with J gene TRBJ2-1, with D unclear. The V end lost 0 bases, the J end lost 7 bases, and 4 bases lay between the germline ends. CDR3 length: 12 residues. CDR1 is SGHNT, CDR2 YENEEA, per germline. DNA for the CDR3: TGTGCCAGCAGCTTAGATCCTAATGAGCAGTTCTTC. This translates into CASSLDPNEQFF.

The count of this clone is one. The chain links TRBV2 to TRBJ2-1; D may correspond to TRBD1 or TRBD2 (7 bases each). Trimming pared 3 bases from V and 10 bases from J, leaving 13 bases between. The germline V gene has CDR1 SNHLY and CDR2 FYNNEI. The CDR3 length is 13 residues. The CDR3 sequence is CASSEGTAGEQFF. In DNA form, the CDR3 reads TGTGCCAGCAGTGAGGGGACAGCGGGAGAGCAGTTCTTC.

CDR3 region: CASSLSGGAGELFF. Here the CDR3 DNA reads TGTGCCAGCAGCTTATCGGGGGGCGCCGGGGAGCTGTTTTTT. The genes are TRBV7-9 and TRBJ2-2; possibly TRBD2 for D (7 bases). Germline V lookup: CDR1 SEHNR, CDR2 FQNEAQ (reference sequence). CDR3 length equals 14 residues. The V end lost 2 bases, the J end lost 6 bases, and 10 bases lay between the germline ends.

In the case of this clone: Other DNA sequences in the same sample also yield this CDR3. The chain recombines TRBV5-1 with TRBJ2-5; D is perhaps TRBD1 or TRBD2 (6 bases each). The CDR3 runs to 14 residues. Trimming cost V 4 bases and J 1 base, with 11 bases left between them. Germline CDR1 SGHRS, CDR2 YFSETQ. The CDR3 region is CASSPGAVQETQYF. As DNA, the CDR3 is TGCGCCAGCAGCCCGGGGGCAGTCCAAGAGACCCAGTACTTC. The whole variable domain, remainder taken from reference TRBV5-1 and TRBJ2-5, is KAGVTQTPRYLIKTRGQQVTLSCSPISGHRSVSWYQQTPGQGLQFLFEYFSETQRNKGNFPGRFSGRQFSNSRSEMNVSTLELGDSALYLCASSPGAVQETQYFGPGTRLLVL.